The sequence of this T cell receptor (beta chain) was determined in a study of control samples from healthy donors and cancer patients. Profiled with immunoSEQ multiplex PCR; TCRdb holds only in-frame clones, not every one. The sample lists roughly 86,000 clones; about nine tenths were seen once. After removal of 6 bases from V and 7 bases from J, the junction contained 5 bases not matched to a gene. In germline, CDR1 is SQVTM, CDR2 ANQGSEA. This CDR3 spans 12 amino acids. The genes are TRBV29-1 and TRBJ1-2; TRBD1 agrees at 10 bases. Sequencing was done on a sample of blood. The sequence derives from a woman in her late teens or twenties in good health. CDR3 in amino acids: CSVRQGAIGYTF. DNA of the CDR3: TGCAGCGTGAGACAGGGGGCGATTGGCTACACCTTC.